This TCR beta chain was profiled in a study of T-cell memory formation after mild COVID-19. MiXCR, run by TCRdb on the 5' RACE reads, gives a single entry per CDR3 protein. The data contain 120,000 to 150,000 distinct CDR3 sequences, about a fifth of them singletons. V lost 2 bases to trimming and J lost 7 bases, with 12 bases between them. The CDR3 runs to 14 residues. Germline V lookup: CDR1 SGHTA, CDR2 FQGTGA. This receptor was identified in an adult woman who had mild COVID-19 (a few samples of this study predate the infection). Cell type and time point are not known. The rearrangement joins TRBV7-3 to TRBJ2-1, with D possibly being TRBD2 (6 bases). The source material was PBMCs or a T cell subset sorted from them (not recorded which). The CDR3 sequence is CASSLDGSRNEQFF. The CDR3 DNA reads TGTGCCAGCAGCTTAGACGGGAGTAGGAATGAGCAGTTCTTC.